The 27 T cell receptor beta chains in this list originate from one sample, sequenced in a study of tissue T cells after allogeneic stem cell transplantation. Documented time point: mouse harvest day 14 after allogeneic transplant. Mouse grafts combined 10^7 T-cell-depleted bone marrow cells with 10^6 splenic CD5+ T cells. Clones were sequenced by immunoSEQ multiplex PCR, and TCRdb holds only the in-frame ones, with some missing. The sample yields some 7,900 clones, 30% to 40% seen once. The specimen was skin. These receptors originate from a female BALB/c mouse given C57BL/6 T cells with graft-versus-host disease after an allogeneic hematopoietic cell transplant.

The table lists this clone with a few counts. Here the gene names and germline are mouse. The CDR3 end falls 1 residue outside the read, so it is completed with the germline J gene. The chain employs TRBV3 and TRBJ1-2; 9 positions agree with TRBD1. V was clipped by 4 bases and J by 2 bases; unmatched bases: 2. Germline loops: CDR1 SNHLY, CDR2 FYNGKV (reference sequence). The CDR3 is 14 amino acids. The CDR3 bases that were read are TGTGCCAGCAGCTCGACAGGGGGGAACTCCGACTACACC. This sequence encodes CASSSTGGNSDYT. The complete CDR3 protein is CASSSTGGNSDYTF.

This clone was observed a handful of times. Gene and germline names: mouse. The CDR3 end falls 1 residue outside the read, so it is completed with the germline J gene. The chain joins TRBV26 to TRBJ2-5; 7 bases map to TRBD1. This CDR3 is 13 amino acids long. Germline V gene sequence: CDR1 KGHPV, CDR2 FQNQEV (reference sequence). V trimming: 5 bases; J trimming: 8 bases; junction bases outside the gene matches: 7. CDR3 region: CASSSDRVGTQYF. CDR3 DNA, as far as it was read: TGTGCCAGCAGTTCCGACAGGGTCGGCACCCAGTAC.

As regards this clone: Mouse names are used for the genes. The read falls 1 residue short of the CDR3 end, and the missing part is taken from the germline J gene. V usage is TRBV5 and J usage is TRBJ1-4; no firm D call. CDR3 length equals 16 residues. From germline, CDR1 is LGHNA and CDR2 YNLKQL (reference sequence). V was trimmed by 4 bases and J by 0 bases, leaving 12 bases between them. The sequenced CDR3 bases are TGTGCCAGCAGCCCCCTGAGCCAAATTTCCAACGAAAGATTATTT. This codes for CASSPLSQISNERLF. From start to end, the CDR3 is CASSPLSQISNERLFF.

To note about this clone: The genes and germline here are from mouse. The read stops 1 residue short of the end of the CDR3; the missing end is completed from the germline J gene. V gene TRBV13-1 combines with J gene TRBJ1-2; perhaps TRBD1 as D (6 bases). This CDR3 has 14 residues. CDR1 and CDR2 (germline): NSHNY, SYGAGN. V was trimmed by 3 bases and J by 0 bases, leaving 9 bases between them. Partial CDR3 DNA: TGTGCCAGCAGTGGGGACACCACAAACTCCGACTACACC. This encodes CASSGDTTNSDYT. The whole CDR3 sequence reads CASSGDTTNSDYTF.

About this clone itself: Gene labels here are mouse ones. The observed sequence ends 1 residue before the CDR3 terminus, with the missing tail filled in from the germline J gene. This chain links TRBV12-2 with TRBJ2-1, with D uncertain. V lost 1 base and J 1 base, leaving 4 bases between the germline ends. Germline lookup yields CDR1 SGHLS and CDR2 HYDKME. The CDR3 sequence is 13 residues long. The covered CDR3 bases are TGTGCCAGCTCTCTTTGGAACTATGCTGAGCAGTTC. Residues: CASSLWNYAEQF. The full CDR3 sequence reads CASSLWNYAEQFF.

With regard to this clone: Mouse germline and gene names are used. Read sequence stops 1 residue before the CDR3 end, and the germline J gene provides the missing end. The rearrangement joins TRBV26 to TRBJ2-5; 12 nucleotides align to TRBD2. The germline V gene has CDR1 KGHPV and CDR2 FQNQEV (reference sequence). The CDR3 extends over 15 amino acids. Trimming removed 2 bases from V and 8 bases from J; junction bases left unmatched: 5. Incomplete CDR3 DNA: TGTGCCAGCAGTCTGGACTGGGGGGGCGCGGGCACCCAGTAC. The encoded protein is CASSLDWGGAGTQY. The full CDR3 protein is CASSLDWGGAGTQYF.

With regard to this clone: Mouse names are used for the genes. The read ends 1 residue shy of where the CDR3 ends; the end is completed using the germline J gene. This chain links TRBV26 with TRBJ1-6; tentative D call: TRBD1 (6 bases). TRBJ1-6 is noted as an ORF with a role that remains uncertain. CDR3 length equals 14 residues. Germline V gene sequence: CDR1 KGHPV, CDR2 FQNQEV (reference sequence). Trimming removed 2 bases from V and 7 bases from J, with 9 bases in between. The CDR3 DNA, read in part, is TGTGCCAGCAGTCTGACAGGGTGGAATTCGCCCCTCTAC. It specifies CASSLTGWNSPLY. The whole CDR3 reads CASSLTGWNSPLYF.

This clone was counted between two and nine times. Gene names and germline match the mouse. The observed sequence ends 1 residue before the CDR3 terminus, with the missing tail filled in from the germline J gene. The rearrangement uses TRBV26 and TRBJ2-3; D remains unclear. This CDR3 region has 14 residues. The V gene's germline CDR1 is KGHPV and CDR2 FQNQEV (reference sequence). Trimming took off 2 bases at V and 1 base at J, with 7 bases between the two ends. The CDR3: CASSLGVGAETLYF. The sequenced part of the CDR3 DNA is TGTGCCAGCAGTCTGGGGGTTGGTGCAGAAACGCTGTAT. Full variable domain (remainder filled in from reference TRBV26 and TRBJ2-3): NSKVIQTPRYLVKGQGQKAKMRCIPEKGHPVVFWYQQNKNNEFKFLINFQNQEVLQQIDMTEKRFSAECPSNSPCSLEIQSSEAGDSALYLCASSLGVGAETLYFGSGTRLTVL.

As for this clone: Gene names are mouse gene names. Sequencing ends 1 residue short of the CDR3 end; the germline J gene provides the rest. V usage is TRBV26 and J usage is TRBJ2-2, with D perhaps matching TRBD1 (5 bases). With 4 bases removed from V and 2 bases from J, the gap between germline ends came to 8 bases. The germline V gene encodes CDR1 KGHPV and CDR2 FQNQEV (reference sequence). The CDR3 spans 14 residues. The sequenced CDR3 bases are TGTGCCAGCAGTCGAAAGGGGAACACCGGGCAGCTCTAC. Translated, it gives CASSRKGNTGQLY. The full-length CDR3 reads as CASSRKGNTGQLYF.

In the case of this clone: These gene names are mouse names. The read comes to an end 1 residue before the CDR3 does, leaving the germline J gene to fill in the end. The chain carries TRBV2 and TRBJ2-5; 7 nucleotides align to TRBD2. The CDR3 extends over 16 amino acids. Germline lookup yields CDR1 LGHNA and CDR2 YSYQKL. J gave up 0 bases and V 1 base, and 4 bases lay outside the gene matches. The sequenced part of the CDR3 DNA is TGTGCCAGCAGCCAAGCGGGGGGGATTAACCAAGACACCCAGTAC. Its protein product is CASSQAGGINQDTQY. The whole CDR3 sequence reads CASSQAGGINQDTQYF.

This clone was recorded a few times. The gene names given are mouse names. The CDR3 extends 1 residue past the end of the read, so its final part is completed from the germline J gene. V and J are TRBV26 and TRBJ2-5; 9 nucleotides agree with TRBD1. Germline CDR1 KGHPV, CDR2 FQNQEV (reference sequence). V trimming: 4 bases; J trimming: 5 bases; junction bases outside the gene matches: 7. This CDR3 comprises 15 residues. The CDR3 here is CASSPPGQGGDTQYF. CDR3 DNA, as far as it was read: TGTGCCAGCAGTCCCCCGGGACAGGGTGGAGACACCCAGTAC.

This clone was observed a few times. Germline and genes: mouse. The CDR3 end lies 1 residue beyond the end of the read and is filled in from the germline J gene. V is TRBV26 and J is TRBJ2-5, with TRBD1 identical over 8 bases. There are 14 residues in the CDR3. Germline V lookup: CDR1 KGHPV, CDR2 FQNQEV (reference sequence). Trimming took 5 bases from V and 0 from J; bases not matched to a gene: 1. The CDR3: CASSRTGNQDTQYF. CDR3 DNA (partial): TGTGCCAGCAGTAGGACAGGGAACCAAGACACCCAGTAC.

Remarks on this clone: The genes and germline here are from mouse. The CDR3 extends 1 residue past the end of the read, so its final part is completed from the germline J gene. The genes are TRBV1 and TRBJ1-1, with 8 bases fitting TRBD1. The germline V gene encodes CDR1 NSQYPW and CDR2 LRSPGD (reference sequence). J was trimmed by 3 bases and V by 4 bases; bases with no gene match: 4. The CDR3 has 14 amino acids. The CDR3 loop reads CTCSETGEDTEVFF. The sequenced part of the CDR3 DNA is TGCACCTGCAGTGAGACAGGGGAAGACACAGAAGTCTTC.

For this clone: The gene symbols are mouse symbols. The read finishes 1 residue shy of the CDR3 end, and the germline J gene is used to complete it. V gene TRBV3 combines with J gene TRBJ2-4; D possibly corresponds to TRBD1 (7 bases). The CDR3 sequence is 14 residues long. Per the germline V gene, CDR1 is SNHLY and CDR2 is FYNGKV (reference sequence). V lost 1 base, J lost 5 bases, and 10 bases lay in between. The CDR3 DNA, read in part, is TGTGCCAGCAGCTTAGAGAGGGGGCGAAACACCTTGTAC. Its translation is CASSLERGRNTLY. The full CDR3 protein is CASSLERGRNTLYF.

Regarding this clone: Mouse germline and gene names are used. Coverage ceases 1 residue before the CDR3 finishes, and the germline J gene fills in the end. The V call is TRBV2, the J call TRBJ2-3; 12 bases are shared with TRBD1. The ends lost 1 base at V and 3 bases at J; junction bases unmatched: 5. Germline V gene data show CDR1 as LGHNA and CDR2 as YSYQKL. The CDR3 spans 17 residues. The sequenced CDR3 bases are TGTGCCAGCAGCCAAGGGGGGACAGGGGGCTGGGCAGAAACGCTGTAT. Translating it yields CASSQGGTGGWAETLY. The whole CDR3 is CASSQGGTGGWAETLYF.

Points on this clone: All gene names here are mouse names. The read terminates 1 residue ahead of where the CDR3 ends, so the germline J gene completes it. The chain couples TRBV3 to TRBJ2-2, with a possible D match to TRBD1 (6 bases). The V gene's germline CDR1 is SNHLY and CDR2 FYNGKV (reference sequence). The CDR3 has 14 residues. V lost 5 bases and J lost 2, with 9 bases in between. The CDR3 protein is CASSQRGNTGQLYF. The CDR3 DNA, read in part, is TGTGCCAGCAGCCAGAGGGGGAACACCGGGCAGCTCTAC.

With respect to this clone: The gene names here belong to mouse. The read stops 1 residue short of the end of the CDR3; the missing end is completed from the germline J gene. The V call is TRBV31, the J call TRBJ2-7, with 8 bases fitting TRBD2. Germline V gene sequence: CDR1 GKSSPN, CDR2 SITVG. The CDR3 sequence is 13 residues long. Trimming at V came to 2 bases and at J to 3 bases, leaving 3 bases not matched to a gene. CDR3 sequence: CAWSTDWVYEQYF. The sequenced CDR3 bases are TGTGCCTGGAGTACGGACTGGGTCTATGAACAGTAC.

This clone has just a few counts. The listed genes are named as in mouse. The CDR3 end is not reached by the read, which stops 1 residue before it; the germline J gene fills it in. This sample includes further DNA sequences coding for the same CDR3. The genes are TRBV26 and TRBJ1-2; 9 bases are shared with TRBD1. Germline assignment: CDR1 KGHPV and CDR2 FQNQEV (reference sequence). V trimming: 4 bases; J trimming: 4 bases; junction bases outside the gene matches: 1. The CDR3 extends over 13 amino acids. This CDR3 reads CASSRDRVSDYTF. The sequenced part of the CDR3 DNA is TGTGCCAGCAGTCGGGACAGGGTCTCCGACTACACC.

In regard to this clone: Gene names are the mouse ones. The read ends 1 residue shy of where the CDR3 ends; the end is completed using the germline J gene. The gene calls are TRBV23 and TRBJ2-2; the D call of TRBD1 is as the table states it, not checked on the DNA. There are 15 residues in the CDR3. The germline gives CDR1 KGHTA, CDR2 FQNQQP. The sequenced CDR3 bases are TGCTCCAGCAGTTTGGGACAGTCAAACACCGGGCAGCTCTAC. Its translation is CSSSLGQSNTGQLY. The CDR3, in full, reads CSSSLGQSNTGQLYF.

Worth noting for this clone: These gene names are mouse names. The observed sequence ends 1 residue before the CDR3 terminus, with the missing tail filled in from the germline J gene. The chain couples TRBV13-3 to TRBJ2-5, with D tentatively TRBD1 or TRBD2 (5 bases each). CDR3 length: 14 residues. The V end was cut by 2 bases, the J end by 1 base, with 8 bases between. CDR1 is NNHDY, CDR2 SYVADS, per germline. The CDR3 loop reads CASSEPGDQDTQYF. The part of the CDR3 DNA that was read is TGTGCCAGCAGTGAACCGGGGGACCAAGACACCCAGTAC.

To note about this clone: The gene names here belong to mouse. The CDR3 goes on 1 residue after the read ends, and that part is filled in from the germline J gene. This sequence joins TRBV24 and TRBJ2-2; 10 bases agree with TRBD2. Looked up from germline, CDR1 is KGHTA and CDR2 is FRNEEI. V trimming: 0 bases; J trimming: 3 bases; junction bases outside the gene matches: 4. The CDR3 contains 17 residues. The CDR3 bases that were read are TGTGCCAGCAGTCTGTATCTGGGGGGGCGTGACACCGGGCAGCTCTAC. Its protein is CASSLYLGGRDTGQLY. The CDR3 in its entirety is CASSLYLGGRDTGQLYF.

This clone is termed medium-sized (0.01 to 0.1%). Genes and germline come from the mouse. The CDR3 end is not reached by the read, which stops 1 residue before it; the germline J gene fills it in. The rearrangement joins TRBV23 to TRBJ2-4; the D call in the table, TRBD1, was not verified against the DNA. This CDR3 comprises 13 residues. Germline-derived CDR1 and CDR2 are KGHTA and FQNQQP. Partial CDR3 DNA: TGCTCCAGCAGTCAGACAGGTCAAAACACCTTGTAC. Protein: CSSSQTGQNTLY. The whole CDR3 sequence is CSSSQTGQNTLYF. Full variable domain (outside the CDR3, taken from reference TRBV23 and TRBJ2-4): DAAVTQKPRYLIKMKGQEAEMKCIPEKGHTAVFWYQQKQSKELKFLIYFQNQQPLDQIDMVKERFSAVCPSSSLCSLGIRTCEAEDSALYLCSSSQTGQNTLYFGAGTRLSVL.

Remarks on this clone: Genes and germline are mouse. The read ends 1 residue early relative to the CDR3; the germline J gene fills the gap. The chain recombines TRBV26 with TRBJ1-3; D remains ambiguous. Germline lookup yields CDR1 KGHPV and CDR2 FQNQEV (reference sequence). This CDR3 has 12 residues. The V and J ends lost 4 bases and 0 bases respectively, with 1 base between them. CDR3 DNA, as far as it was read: TGTGCCAGCAGTCCTTCTGGAAATACGCTCTAT. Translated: CASSPSGNTLY. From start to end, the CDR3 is CASSPSGNTLYF.

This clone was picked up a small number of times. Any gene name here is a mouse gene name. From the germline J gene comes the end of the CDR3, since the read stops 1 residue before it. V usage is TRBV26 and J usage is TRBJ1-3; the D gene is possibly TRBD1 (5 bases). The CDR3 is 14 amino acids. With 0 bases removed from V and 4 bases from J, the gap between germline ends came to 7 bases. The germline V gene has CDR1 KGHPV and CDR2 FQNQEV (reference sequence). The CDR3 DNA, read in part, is TGTGCCAGCAGTCTGTCGAACAGGGGAAATACGCTCTAT. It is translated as CASSLSNRGNTLY. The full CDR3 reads CASSLSNRGNTLYF. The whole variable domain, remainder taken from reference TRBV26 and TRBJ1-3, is NSKVIQTPRYLVKGQGQKAKMRCIPEKGHPVVFWYQQNKNNEFKFLINFQNQEVLQQIDMTEKRFSAECPSNSPCSLEIQSSEAGDSALYLCASSLSNRGNTLYFGEGSRLIVV.

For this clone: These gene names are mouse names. CDR3 amino acids: CTCSADWGGDTLYF. The part of the CDR3 DNA that was read is TGCACCTGCAGTGCAGATTGGGGGGGCGACACCTTGTAC. The chain employs TRBV1 and TRBJ2-4; TRBD2 aligns across 9 bases. The read terminates 1 residue ahead of where the CDR3 ends, so the germline J gene completes it. J gave up 7 bases and V 0 bases, and 2 bases lay outside the gene matches. Germline V gives CDR1 NSQYPW, CDR2 LRSPGD (reference sequence). This CDR3 has 14 residues.

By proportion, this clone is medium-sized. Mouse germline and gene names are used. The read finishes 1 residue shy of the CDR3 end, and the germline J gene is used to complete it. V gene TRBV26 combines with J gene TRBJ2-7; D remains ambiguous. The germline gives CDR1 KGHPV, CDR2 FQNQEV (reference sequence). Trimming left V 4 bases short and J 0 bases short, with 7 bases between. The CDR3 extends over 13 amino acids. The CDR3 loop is CASSRAGSYEQYF. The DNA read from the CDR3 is TGTGCCAGCAGTCGAGCAGGCTCCTATGAACAGTAC.

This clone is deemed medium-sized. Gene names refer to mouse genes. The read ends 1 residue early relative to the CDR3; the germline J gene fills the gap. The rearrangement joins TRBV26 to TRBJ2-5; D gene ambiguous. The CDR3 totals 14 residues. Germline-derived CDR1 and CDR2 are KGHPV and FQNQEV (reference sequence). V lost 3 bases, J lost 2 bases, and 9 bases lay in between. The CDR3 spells CASSLGVAQDTQYF. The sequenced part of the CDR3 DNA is TGTGCCAGCAGTCTCGGGGTTGCCCAAGACACCCAGTAC.